This T cell receptor beta chain comes out of a study of blood T cell repertoires in COVID-19 (TCRdb year 2020). Regarding the research as a whole: Collaborator samples came from the United States, Italy and Spain and covered acute and convalescent phases of COVID-19. The samples were drawn from the first 160 participants of the ongoing ImmuneRACE study and from 950 to 1,500 subjects provided by 6 global collaborators. Where available, HLA class I and class II types were taken from metadata supplied by the sample provider and were not determined by assay-based typing. Subjects who had been exposed to COVID-19, were actively infected with it, or had recovered from it provided the deeply sampled blood TCRbeta repertoires that made up the dataset. The prospective study material was composed of cDNA or gDNA derived from T cells, B-cell-depleted T cells, or PBMCs. Nearly every sample came with metadata listing a de-identified subject ID, COVID-19 status, age in years and sex. A freely available public database, intended as a resource for researchers studying the immune response to SARS-CoV-2, is where the repertoires were released. The study at large found these results: How much clinical and demographic metadata was included differed by source and by participant, and the metadata was provided uncurated.

On this clone: Its antigen is unknown. Base qualities are not at hand, and no much larger clone is one base apart.

The immunoSEQ Assay, a bias-controlled multiplex PCR, was used to amplify TCRbeta CDR3 regions from genomic DNA. On the study's bioinformatics: The number of nucleated cells in each sample was estimated by amplification of reference gene primers within the assay. To quantify the absolute abundance of each unique TCRbeta CDR3 rearrangement, sequence reads were collapsed and filtered. For each sample, productive Simpson clonality was calculated as the square root of Simpson's diversity index over productive rearrangements. Held by TCRdb, this immuneACCESS table contains in-frame sequences only and omits some clones. Under half of the omission traces to an unresolved V gene where checked; the cause of the rest is unknown. Clone size and V and J calls were adopted from that table, with D and trimming inferred from the DNA. For this sample the table gives 210,000 or so clones, of which 87% were detected only once. The ten largest clones represent less than 14% of the sample.

CDR1 and CDR2, looked up from the germline V gene, are SGHVS and FQNEAQ. The junction shows trimming of 2 bases on V and 1 base on J, plus 9 bases between the germline ends. The CDR3 numbers 14 residues from cysteine through phenylalanine. Solely the CDR3 DNA is kept, with 42 bases framed from the first base. Enrolling through a virtual design, the prospective study's participants ranged in age from roughly 18 to 95 years and lived across about two dozen United States geographic areas. In the prospective study, participants were assigned to cohorts based on the clinical history participants reported in a screening survey and a study questionnaire. Recovered participants in ImmuneRACE Cohort 3 were defined by two consecutive negative NP/OP PCR tests, clearance by a healthcare professional, or resolution of symptoms. In the prospective study, whole blood, serum and a nasopharyngeal or oropharyngeal swab were collected from each participant by mobile phlebotomists. Over a 2-month period, participants in the prospective study had the option of providing additional blood draws and questionnaires. Before DNA extraction, prospective study blood samples were shipped either frozen or at room temperature.

Specimen: PBMCs or T cells enriched from blood (not recorded which). This sequence was found in a man aged 25 to 40 who had recovered from COVID-19. Rearrangement joined TRBV7-8 to TRBJ2-7, with the D gene uncertain. The DNA is as follows: TGTGCCAGCAGCTTAAATGGTCTATCCTACGAGCAGTACTTC. The resulting protein is CASSLNGLSYEQYF.